The 22 T cell receptor beta chains given below trace back to one sample, sequenced in a study of CD8+ T cells in alopecia areata. RNA was extracted and reverse transcribed into cDNA as the sequencing template. Clones were read by immunoSEQ multiplex PCR, and TCRdb kept only the in-frame ones, dropping some. Among approximately 180,000 clones listed, 50% to 70% were seen once. The input for sequencing was CD4+ T cells sorted from blood, taken at week 0. All receptors come from a human donor with alopecia areata.

The chain is built from TRBV19 and TRBJ2-5; no reliable D call. Germline V gene sequence: CDR1 LNHDA, CDR2 SQIVND (reference sequence). The CDR3 is 12 residues long. Trimming took 5 bases from V and 5 from J, leaving 9 bases between them. As DNA, the CDR3 is TGTGCCAGTAGTTCCTCAAGGGAGACCCAGTACTTC. This translates into CASSSSRETQYF. Supplemented by reference TRBV19 and TRBJ2-5, the full variable domain reads DGGITQSPKYLFRKEGQNVTLSCEQNLNHDAMYWYRQDPGQGLRLIYYSQIVNDFQKGDIAEGYSVSREKKESFPLTVTSAQKNPTAFYLCASSSSRETQYFGPGTRLLVL.

The rearrangement joins TRBV6-5 to TRBJ2-1, with D possibly called TRBD1 or TRBD2 (5 bases each). This CDR3 is built from 15 residues. V was trimmed by 0 bases and J by 9 bases, leaving 15 bases between them. Germline V gene lookup returns CDR1 MNHEY and CDR2 SVGAGI. CDR3 in DNA: TGTGCCAGCAGTTACTCGGGGGTTGGACGGAGTGAGCAGTTCTTC. Encoded protein: CASSYSGVGRSEQFF.

The V and J genes are TRBV5-1 and TRBJ2-7; 7 bases match TRBD2. The germline CDR1 and CDR2 sequences are SGHRS and YFSETQ. The CDR3 extends over 14 amino acids. V trimming: 1 base; J trimming: 5 bases; junction bases outside the gene matches: 6. CDR3 nucleotides: TGCGCCAGCAGCTTGCCCAGCGGGGTAAACGAGCAGTACTTC. Translated, it gives CASSLPSGVNEQYF.

V and J are TRBV9 and TRBJ2-2; maybe TRBD1 (5 bases). Germline V CDR1 and CDR2: SGDLS, YYNGEE. V lost 4 bases to trimming and J lost 6 bases, with 10 bases between them. The CDR3 contains 13 residues. CDR3 loop: CASSPRAAGELFF. The CDR3 DNA sequence: TGTGCCAGCAGCCCCAGGGCCGCCGGGGAGCTGTTTTTT.

The genes are TRBV15 and TRBJ1-5, with a weak D call TRBD1 (6 bases). Germline V gene sequence: CDR1 LNHNV, CDR2 YYDKDF (reference sequence). Trimming left V 1 base short and J 7 bases short, with 11 bases between. There are 14 residues in the CDR3. The CDR3 region is CATSRVQGPQPQHF. Here the CDR3 DNA reads TGTGCCACCAGCAGAGTACAGGGTCCCCAGCCCCAGCATTTT.

The gene calls are TRBV4-1 and TRBJ2-3; D is ambiguous. V was shortened by 4 bases and J by 6 bases, with 8 bases between the two germline ends. Germline-derived CDR1 and CDR2 are MGHRA and YSYEKL. The CDR3 extends over 12 amino acids. CDR3 nucleotides: TGCGCCAGCAGCCGGGCGACCGATACGCAGTATTTT. It yields the protein CASSRATDTQYF.

Only a few counts were recorded for this clone. The chain combines TRBV27 with TRBJ2-2; a possible D gene is TRBD1 (5 bases). This CDR3 is built from 14 residues. Germline lookup yields CDR1 MNHEY and CDR2 SMNVEV (reference sequence). V gave up 4 bases and J gave up 8 bases, with 14 bases separating them. The CDR3 DNA reads TGTGCCAGCAGTTCCCGGGCGCAGGGAGGGGAGCTGTTTTTT. Its translation is CASSSRAQGGELFF.

The rearrangement uses TRBV6-5 and TRBJ2-5; 12 bases are a match to TRBD2. V shed 6 bases and J 2 bases; nucleotides not matched to a gene: 4. Germline-derived CDR1 and CDR2 are MNHEY and SVGAGI. The CDR3 covers 15 residues. This CDR3 reads CASSRTSGEQETQYF. The DNA for the CDR3 is TGTGCCAGCAGCCGGACTAGCGGGGAACAAGAGACCCAGTACTTC.

The V call is TRBV7-9, the J call TRBJ1-6; 7 nucleotides agree with TRBD1. V trimming: 5 bases; J trimming: 5 bases; junction bases outside the gene matches: 3. CDR1 and CDR2 (germline): SEHNR, FQNEAQ (reference sequence). This CDR3 has 14 amino acids. For the CDR3, the DNA is TGTGCCAGCAGCGGTGACAGGGATAATTCACCCCTCCACTTT. It codes for CASSGDRDNSPLHF.

This clone has a count of ten or more. The CDR3, as DNA: TGCGCCAGCAGCTTGGCCACAGATACGCAGTATTTT. It is translated as CASSLATDTQYF. The genes are TRBV5-1 and TRBJ2-3, with unresolved D. The ends were cut back, 0 bases at V and 2 bases at J, with 1 base in the middle. Germline CDR1 reads SGHRS; CDR2 reads YFSETQ. There are 12 residues in the CDR3.

The CDR3 loop reads CSVSRDRSQETQYF. The CDR3, as DNA: TGCAGCGTTTCTCGTGACAGGAGCCAAGAGACCCAGTACTTC. The rearrangement joins TRBV29-1 to TRBJ2-5; D is perhaps TRBD1 (6 bases). Germline CDR1 and CDR2: SQVTM and ANQGSEA. V lost 5 bases and J 1 base, leaving 14 bases between the germline ends. The CDR3 runs to 14 residues.

This clone came up once. This chain links TRBV29-1 with TRBJ1-1; D remains ambiguous. Trimming pared 3 bases from V and 6 bases from J, leaving 11 bases between. CDR3 length equals 12 residues. The germline V gene has CDR1 SQVTM and CDR2 ANQGSEA. In DNA form, the CDR3 reads TGCAGCGTTGAGCGGGGAGCGGCTGAAGCTTTCTTT. Its translation: CSVERGAAEAFF.

This chain uses TRBV11-1 with TRBJ2-7; D might be TRBD1 or TRBD2, each matching 5 bases. CDR1 and CDR2 from the germline V gene are SGHAT and FQDESV (reference sequence). CDR3 size: 12 residues. The V end was cut by 7 bases, the J end by 4 bases, with 11 bases between. The CDR3 DNA reads TGTGCCAGCACCCGGGACGGGTACGAGCAGTACTTC. This encodes CASTRDGYEQYF. The full variable domain, rest sourced from reference TRBV11-1 and TRBJ2-7, is EAEVAQSPRYKITEKSQAVAFWCDPISGHATLYWYRQILGQGPELLVQFQDESVVDDSQLPKDRFSAERLKGVDSTLKIQPAELGDSAMYLCASTRDGYEQYFGPGTRLTVT.

The rearrangement uses TRBV5-1 and TRBJ1-1, with a possible D match to TRBD1 (5 bases). This CDR3 comprises 16 residues. V lost 1 base, J lost 6 bases, and 19 bases lay in between. Germline CDR1 is SGHRS and CDR2 is YFSETQ. This CDR3 is CASSLIWGWLKSEAFF. CDR3 coding DNA: TGCGCCAGCAGCTTGATCTGGGGGTGGTTAAAGTCTGAAGCTTTCTTT.

The CDR3 spells CSVMGGYTF. In DNA, the CDR3 is TGCAGCGTTATGGGCGGCTACACCTTC. V gene TRBV29-1 combines with J gene TRBJ1-2; D unresolved. CDR3 length: 9 amino acids. Trimming took 5 bases from V and 8 from J, leaving 6 bases between them. Germline V gene sequence: CDR1 SQVTM, CDR2 ANQGSEA. The full variable domain, its missing parts supplied by reference TRBV29-1 and TRBJ1-2, is SAVISQKPSRDICQRGTSLTIQCQVDSQVTMMFWYRQQPGQSLTLIATANQGSEATYESGFVIDKFPISRPNLTFSTLTVSNMSPEDSSIYLCSVMGGYTFGSGTRLTVV.

Regarding this clone: The sample has other DNA sequences that encode this CDR3 too. The chain joins TRBV29-1 to TRBJ1-1, with D unresolved. The CDR3 runs to 12 residues. Germline V gene lookup returns CDR1 SQVTM and CDR2 ANQGSEA. Trimming stripped 6 bases from V and 0 bases from J, with 8 bases between. This chain's CDR3 is CSVDRLNTEAFF. The CDR3 nucleotides read TGCAGCGTGGACCGTCTGAACACTGAAGCTTTCTTT.

This clone was seen once. Written as DNA, the CDR3 is TGTGCCAGCAGCTTAGTCGCTCATGAGCAGTTCTTC. Amino acids: CASSLVAHEQFF. The V and J genes are TRBV7-8 and TRBJ2-1; D uncertain. V was trimmed by 1 base and J by 8 bases, leaving 6 bases between them. Germline V lookup: CDR1 SGHVS, CDR2 FQNEAQ. The CDR3 sequence is 12 residues long.

The chain has TRBV23-1 and TRBJ1-1; 7 nucleotides align to TRBD1. TRBV23-1 is designated an ORF whose function remains uncertain. The junction had 8 bases not matched to a gene; V was cut back by 7 bases and J by 3 bases. CDR3 length: 14 amino acids. The CDR3 DNA reads as TGCGCCAGCACAGACAGGGAGGGAGACACTGAAGCTTTCTTT. This gives the protein CASTDREGDTEAFF.

This clone was counted between two and nine times. The rearrangement links TRBV11-1 to TRBJ2-7, with TRBD1 matching 12 bases. Germline lookup yields CDR1 SGHAT and CDR2 FQDESV (reference sequence). Germline trimming cut 3 bases from V and 4 bases from J; bases unmatched to any gene: 7. The CDR3 extends over 16 amino acids. As DNA, the CDR3 is TGTGCCAGCAGCTTGGCCGGGACAGGGGGCGCGTACGAGCAGTACTTC. Residues: CASSLAGTGGAYEQYF.

This clone turned up a few times. The genes are TRBV7-9 and TRBJ1-1, with D perhaps matching TRBD1 (6 bases). Germline loops: CDR1 SEHNR, CDR2 FQNEAQ (reference sequence). The V and J ends lost 7 bases and 1 base respectively, with 13 bases between them. CDR3 size: 14 residues. The CDR3 protein is CASKRGSANTEAFF. CDR3 DNA sequence: TGTGCCAGCAAAAGGGGGAGCGCGAACACTGAAGCTTTCTTT. The variable domain in full, with the rest retrieved from reference TRBV7-9 and TRBJ1-1, is DTGVSQNPRHKITKRGQNVTFRCDPISEHNRLYWYRQTLGQGPEFLTYFQNEAQLEKSRLLSDRFSAERPKGSFSTLEIQRTEQGDSAMYLCASKRGSANTEAFFGQGTRLTVV.

V is TRBV23-1 and J is TRBJ2-1; TRBD2 aligns across 8 bases. TRBV23-1 is designated an ORF whose function remains uncertain. The trim removed 6 bases at V and 7 bases at J, leaving 11 bases unmatched. This CDR3 has 15 amino acids. CDR3 residues: CASRPAASGGNEQFF. The CDR3, as DNA: TGCGCCAGCAGACCAGCGGCGTCGGGGGGGAATGAGCAGTTCTTC.

This clone was detected once. The gene calls are TRBV6-1 and TRBJ2-7; D is unresolved. CDR3 size: 13 residues. The germline V gene encodes CDR1 MNHNS and CDR2 SASEGT. Trimming shortened V by 4 bases and J by 3 bases, and 10 bases separated the two germline ends. Here the CDR3 reads CASSGPPVYEQYF. CDR3 in DNA: TGTGCCAGCAGTGGCCCCCCAGTCTACGAGCAGTACTTC.